These T cell receptor beta chains were read from a single sample in a study of neurological immune-mediated disorders. Using its own MiXCR run on the 5' RACE reads, TCRdb lists one record per CDR3 protein. The data hold fewer than 25,000 distinct CDR3 sequences, with roughly an eighth observed a single time. Input material: PBMCs. Every receptor here comes from a woman aged 60-75 years with HTLV-1-associated myelopathy (HAM/TSP). The CDR3 runs from the conserved cysteine through the conserved F or W. The D gene is left open where the match is weak. Clone size is shown for a subset of rows, as once, few, many or a class of expanded clone.

D gene,J gene,clone size,V gene,CDR3 protein,CDR3 DNA
TRBD2,TRBJ2-7,many,TRBV20-1,CSALGTSRDGEQYF,TGCAGTGCTTTAGGGACTAGCAGGGACGGTGAGCAGTACTTC
TRBD1,TRBJ2-3,many,TRBV24-1,CATSASRDRAKADTQYF,TGTGCCACCAGTGCCTCCCGGGACAGGGCGAAGGCAGATACGCAGTATTTT
TRBD1,TRBJ2-3,many,TRBV10-2,CASSEDRGLVDTQYF,TGCGCCAGCAGTGAGGACAGGGGGCTAGTAGATACGCAGTATTTT
TRBD2,TRBJ2-3,many,TRBV7-2,CASSLGTSGWTDTQYF,TGTGCCAGCAGCTTAGGGACTAGCGGGTGGACAGATACGCAGTATTTT
TRBD1,TRBJ2-7,many,TRBV29-1,CSVWVGDRGYEQYF,TGCAGCGTTTGGGTTGGGGACAGGGGTTACGAGCAGTACTTC
-,TRBJ1-2,many,TRBV5-5,CASSPQNYGYTF,TGTGCCAGCAGCCCACAAAACTATGGCTACACCTTC
-,TRBJ1-2,medium-sized,TRBV9,CASSVAQEGARGYTF,TGTGCCAGCAGCGTAGCTCAAGAGGGAGCGCGTGGCTACACCTTC
-,TRBJ1-1,many,TRBV27,CASSMEGNTEAFF,TGTGCCAGCTCCATGGAGGGGAACACTGAAGCTTTCTTT
-,TRBJ1-2,many,TRBV7-9,CASSADYGGGYTF,TGTGCCAGCAGCGCCGACTATGGTGGTGGCTACACCTTC
TRBD1,TRBJ2-2,many,TRBV5-1,CASSGDRYTGELFF,TGCGCCAGCAGCGGGGACAGATACACCGGGGAGCTGTTTTTT
TRBD2,TRBJ2-3,many,TRBV5-1,CASSLFSGGLDTQYF,TGCGCCAGCAGCTTATTTAGCGGGGGACTTGATACGCAGTATTTT
-,TRBJ2-7,many,TRBV20-1,CSAREEIAAASYEQYF,TGCAGTGCTAGAGAGGAAATAGCGGCCGCCAGCTACGAGCAGTACTTC
-,TRBJ1-1,many,TRBV20-1,CSATRTLNTEAFF,TGCAGTGCTACTCGGACCCTGAACACTGAAGCTTTCTTT
TRBD2,TRBJ2-3,many,TRBV29-1,CSVEGKAGLNTDTQYF,TGCAGCGTTGAAGGGAAAGCGGGGCTAAACACAGATACGCAGTATTTT
TRBD2,TRBJ2-3,-,TRBV5-4,CASSSGLAGPRIDTQYF,TGTGCCAGCAGCTCGGGACTAGCGGGTCCCAGGATAGATACGCAGTATTTT
TRBD2,TRBJ2-7,few,TRBV27,CASSLGLAGGYEQYF,TGTGCCAGCAGTTTAGGGTTAGCGGGGGGTTACGAGCAGTACTTC
-,TRBJ1-5,many,TRBV11-3,CASSKQGSNQPQHF,TGTGCCAGCAGTAAACAGGGTAGCAATCAGCCCCAGCATTTT
-,TRBJ2-7,many,TRBV20-1,CSAVPAQGADYYEQYF,TGCAGTGCTGTCCCGGCTCAAGGAGCGGACTACTACGAGCAGTACTTC
-,TRBJ2-1,medium-sized,TRBV5-1,CASSLEGSYNEQFF,TGCGCCAGCAGCTTGGAGGGCAGCTACAATGAGCAGTTCTTC
-,TRBJ2-5,many,TRBV5-1,CASSSQETQYF,TGCGCCAGCAGCTCCCAAGAGACCCAGTACTTC
-,TRBJ2-2,few,TRBV6-1,CASSEDRNTGELFF,TGTGCCAGCAGTGAAGACAGGAACACCGGGGAGCTGTTTTTT
TRBD2,TRBJ2-7,many,TRBV9,CASSQTSGGASYEQYF,TGTGCCAGCAGTCAGACTAGCGGGGGGGCCTCCTACGAGCAGTACTTC
-,TRBJ2-1,many,TRBV4-3,CASSQDLGLSDEQFF,TGCGCCAGCAGCCAAGACCTGGGACTTTCCGATGAGCAGTTCTTC
-,TRBJ2-7,many,TRBV2,CASTQRRGTYEQYF,TGTGCCAGCACCCAGCGGAGAGGGACCTACGAGCAGTACTTC
TRBD1,TRBJ1-4,many,TRBV28,CASSFPQGGNEKLFF,TGTGCCAGCAGTTTCCCCCAGGGGGGGAATGAAAAACTGTTTTTT
-,TRBJ1-1,few,TRBV5-6,CASSPPAIREATFF,TGTGCCAGCAGCCCGCCGGCAATTAGGGAGGCGACTTTCTTT
TRBD1,TRBJ2-7,medium-sized,TRBV20-1,CSARDRRQGLGEQYF,TGCAGTGCTAGAGATCGTCGACAGGGGCTTGGGGAGCAGTACTTC
TRBD1,TRBJ1-1,many,TRBV5-1,CASSLGQGGRAEAFF,TGCGCCAGCAGCTTGGGACAGGGCGGAAGGGCTGAAGCTTTCTTT
TRBD2,TRBJ2-5,many,TRBV5-1,CASSLGTSGRRQETQYF,TGCGCCAGCAGCTTGGGGACTAGCGGGAGGAGGCAAGAGACCCAGTACTTC
TRBD1,TRBJ2-7,many,TRBV3-1,CASGRSGGSYEQYF,TGTGCCAGCGGTAGATCAGGGGGCTCCTACGAGCAGTACTTC
-,TRBJ1-2,many,TRBV12-3/TRBV12-4,CASSTGLPGYGYTF,TGTGCCAGCAGTACGGGCCTCCCAGGATATGGCTACACCTTC
-,TRBJ2-1,-,TRBV24-1,CATGGGAYNEQFF,TGTGCCACGGGAGGGGGCGCCTACAATGAGCAGTTCTTC
TRBD2,TRBJ2-1,many,TRBV5-1,CASSLGGLAGSYNEQFF,TGCGCCAGCAGCTTGGGGGGACTAGCGGGGTCCTACAATGAGCAGTTCTTC
TRBD2,TRBJ2-7,many,TRBV5-6,CASSLLLAGVLEQYF,TGTGCCAGCAGCTTGTTGCTAGCGGGAGTCCTCGAGCAGTACTTC
TRBD1,TRBJ2-7,few,TRBV19,CASNRQGQGEDEQYF,TGTGCCAGTAACAGACAGGGACAGGGGGAGGACGAGCAGTACTTC
-,TRBJ2-1,many,TRBV20-1,CSARSRDRSSYNEQFF,TGCAGTGCTAGGTCCAGGGATAGAAGCTCCTACAATGAGCAGTTCTTC
-,TRBJ1-5,-,TRBV12-3/TRBV12-4,CASRRGGSNQPQHF,TGTGCCAGCAGGAGGGGGGGTAGCAATCAGCCCCAGCATTTT
-,TRBJ1-3,many,TRBV12-3/TRBV12-4,CASSSRGRSSGNTIYF,TGTGCCAGCAGCTCCCGCGGACGTTCCTCTGGAAACACCATATATTTT
-,TRBJ1-6,many,TRBV7-2,CASSSRGLSYNSPLHF,TGTGCCAGCAGCTCCAGGGGTCTCTCCTATAATTCACCCCTCCACTTT
-,TRBJ2-2,few,TRBV5-4,CASSVLSADTGELFF,TGTGCCAGCAGTGTACTTAGCGCCGACACCGGGGAGCTGTTTTTT
-,TRBJ2-1,many,TRBV24-1,CATSDDSSFSYNEQFF,TGTGCCACCAGTGACGACAGTTCATTCTCCTACAATGAGCAGTTCTTC
-,TRBJ2-7,many,TRBV3-1,CASSPSNFAQDGQYF,TGTGCCAGCAGCCCCTCCAACTTCGCTCAAGACGGGCAGTACTTC
TRBD1,TRBJ1-5,many,TRBV24-1,CATSDSDRGNQPQHF,TGTGCCACCAGTGACTCCGACAGGGGGAATCAGCCCCAGCATTTT
-,TRBJ1-1,-,TRBV30,CAWSDTSNTEAFF,TGTGCCTGGAGCGACACTTCTAACACTGAAGCTTTCTTT
TRBD1,TRBJ2-3,many,TRBV6-6,CASSQGATSTDTQYF,TGTGCCAGCAGCCAGGGGGCTACTAGCACAGATACGCAGTATTTT
TRBD1,TRBJ2-5,-,TRBV5-6,CASSSPGQGRETQYF,TGTGCCAGCAGCTCGCCGGGACAGGGAAGAGAGACCCAGTACTTC
-,TRBJ2-1,many,TRBV5-1,CASSPGGSGNQFF,TGCGCCAGCAGCCCCGGCGGTAGTGGGAACCAGTTCTTC
TRBD1,TRBJ2-5,-,TRBV5-1,CASSFGQGAGETQYF,TGCGCCAGCAGCTTCGGGCAGGGGGCTGGAGAGACCCAGTACTTC
-,TRBJ2-6,many,TRBV7-9,CASTLSGANVLTF,TGTGCCAGCACCCTATCTGGGGCCAACGTCCTGACTTTC
TRBD2,TRBJ2-1,many,TRBV20-1,CSARDFMLAGLSNEQFF,TGCAGTGCTAGAGATTTCATGCTAGCGGGATTAAGCAATGAGCAGTTCTTC
-,TRBJ2-3,-,TRBV6-5,CASSYSGSTDTQYF,TGTGCCAGCAGTTACTCGGGATCCACAGATACGCAGTATTTT
TRBD1,TRBJ2-7,many,TRBV10-3,CAISSLDRAPYEQYF,TGTGCCATCAGTTCGCTTGACAGGGCCCCCTACGAGCAGTACTTC
-,TRBJ2-6,medium-sized,TRBV29-1,CSVEGGGGANVLTF,TGCAGCGTTGAAGGCGGTGGCGGGGCCAACGTCCTGACTTTC
TRBD2,TRBJ2-1,many,TRBV6-1,CASSELGGIFNEQFF,TGTGCCAGCAGTGAGCTCGGGGGGATATTCAATGAGCAGTTCTTC
-,TRBJ1-6,many,TRBV10-3,CAISESPDNSPLHF,TGTGCCATCAGTGAGTCGCCGGATAATTCACCCCTCCACTTT